The 27 T cell receptor beta chains below come from one sample, sequenced in a study of Graves' ophthalmopathy and Graves' hyperthyroidism. Amplified TCR beta CDR3 regions were obtained using RNA transcripts as template. Second-round multiplex PCR came after a first-round RT-PCR that employed HTBI primers. TCRdb independently ran MiXCR on the multiplex PCR reads; one entry per CDR3 protein. The sample lists under 250,000 distinct CDR3 sequences, under 30% occurring once. The sequenced sample was peripheral blood. The receptors come from a man aged 50-60 years with Graves' ophthalmopathy.

The gene calls are TRBV25-1 and TRBJ1-1, with a tentative D call TRBD1 (5 bases). This CDR3 spans 15 amino acids. Germline values: CDR1 MGHDK, CDR2 SYGVNS. V dropped 4 bases and J dropped 4 bases, with 16 bases sitting between them. The CDR3 DNA is TGTGCCAGCAGTGGCCTGAGGTTTGGGGCCACTGAAGCTTTCTTT. Its protein is CASSGLRFGATEAFF. Looking up the rest from reference TRBV25-1 and TRBJ1-1 gives the full variable domain: EADIYQTPRYLVIGTGKKITLECSQTMGHDKMYWYQQDPGMELHLIHYSYGVNSTEKGDLSSESTVSRIRTEHFPLTLESARPSHTSQYLCASSGLRFGATEAFFGQGTRLTVV.

Ten or more counts support this clonotype. The chain combines TRBV7-8 with TRBJ2-5; perhaps TRBD1 as D (5 bases). Germline V lookup: CDR1 SGHVS, CDR2 FQNEAQ. The V end lost 1 base, the J end lost 2 bases, and 11 bases lay between the germline ends. There are 15 residues in the CDR3. The CDR3 region has the DNA TGTGCCAGCAGCTTAGGCCGACAGAAACAAGAGACCCAGTACTTC. It is translated as CASSLGRQKQETQYF. The variable domain in full, with the rest retrieved from reference TRBV7-8 and TRBJ2-5, is GAGVSQSPRYKVAKRGQDVALRCDPISGHVSLFWYQQALGQGPEFLTYFQNEAQLDKSGLPSDRFFAERPEGSVSTLKIQRTQQEDSAVYLCASSLGRQKQETQYFGPGTRLLVL.

This clonotype was observed at least ten times. CDR3 sequence reads: CASSLSGGVNTEAFF. CDR3 nucleotide sequence: TGTGCCAGCAGTTTATCGGGGGGGGTGAACACTGAAGCTTTCTTT. J is TRBJ1-1 and V is TRBV27; the D gene is possibly TRBD1 (5 bases). CDR1 is MNHEY, CDR2 SMNVEV, per germline (reference sequence). V lost 0 bases, J lost 0 bases, and 8 bases lay in between. This CDR3 has 15 residues.

This clonotype has at least ten counts. The CDR3 region is CASSESGGGVSSSYEQYF. The CDR3 bases are TGTGCCAGCAGTGAAAGTGGTGGCGGGGTCTCGAGCTCCTACGAGCAGTACTTC. The V and J genes are TRBV25-1 and TRBJ2-7, with a tentative D call TRBD2 (6 bases). This CDR3 contains 18 residues. V dropped 2 bases and J dropped 0 bases, with 20 bases sitting between them. CDR1 and CDR2 from the germline V gene are MGHDK and SYGVNS.

This clonotype was recorded at least ten times. The V call is TRBV2, the J call TRBJ2-7, with 11 bases fitting TRBD2. The V gene end was trimmed by 6 bases and the J gene end by 2 bases; junction bases not matched to a gene: 6. The V gene's germline CDR1 is SNHLY and CDR2 FYNNEI. The CDR3 is made up of 15 amino acids. The CDR3 is CASSATSGSAYEQYF. The CDR3 nucleotides read TGTGCCAGCAGCGCAACTAGCGGGAGCGCCTACGAGCAGTACTTC. The whole variable domain, remainder taken from reference TRBV2 and TRBJ2-7, is EPEVTQTPSHQVTQMGQEVILRCVPISNHLYFYWYRQILGQKVEFLVSFYNNEISEKSEIFDDQFSVERPDGSNFTLKIRSTKLEDSAMYFCASSATSGSAYEQYFGPGTRLTVT.

The chain employs TRBV7-2 and TRBJ2-7, with unresolved D. CDR3 length equals 13 residues. Trimming left V 3 bases short and J 4 bases short, with 10 bases between. Germline V gene sequence: CDR1 SGHTA, CDR2 FQGNSA. The CDR3 is CASSLAEVYEQYF. The CDR3 DNA follows: TGTGCCAGCAGCTTGGCCGAGGTTTACGAGCAGTACTTC.

The chain uses TRBV15 and TRBJ1-3; D is unclear. V lost 1 base, J lost 0 bases, and 16 bases lay in between. The CDR3 extends over 18 amino acids. Germline V CDR1 and CDR2: LNHNV, YYDKDF (reference sequence). The CDR3, as DNA: TGTGCCACCAGCAGAGGCTCTAGGCTCTCTTTCTCTGGAAACACCATATATTTT. It specifies CATSRGSRLSFSGNTIYF.

The chain recombines TRBV19 with TRBJ1-1; D may be TRBD1 (6 bases). In germline, CDR1 is LNHDA, CDR2 SQIVND (reference sequence). The CDR3 runs 14 residues. V was shortened by 4 bases and J by 3 bases, with 12 bases between the two germline ends. DNA for the CDR3: TGTGCCAGTAGTAGACGGGGGGCGGACACTGAAGCTTTCTTT. This encodes CASSRRGADTEAFF.

This clonotype has just a few counts. The J gene is TRBJ1-1, the V gene TRBV28; TRBD1 matches 7 bases. The CDR3 length is 15 residues. Germline trimming cut 3 bases from V and 6 bases from J; bases unmatched to any gene: 10. The germline V gene encodes CDR1 MDHEN and CDR2 SYDVKM. The CDR3 region is CASSLSDRVAAEAFF. CDR3 coding DNA: TGTGCCAGCAGTTTGTCCGACAGGGTGGCGGCTGAAGCTTTCTTT.

This clonotype has at least ten counts. Here the CDR3 DNA reads TGTGCCAGCAGCAGACGACTAGCGGGGGACGTTTACTTC. It specifies CASSRRLAGDVYF. This chain links TRBV7-6 with TRBJ2-7, with 12 bases aligning to TRBD2. V lost 5 bases to trimming and J lost 13 bases; unmatched junction nucleotides: 9. The length of the CDR3 is 13 residues. Germline-derived CDR1 and CDR2 are SGHVS and FNYEAQ. The variable domain in full, with the rest retrieved from reference TRBV7-6 and TRBJ2-7, is GAGVSQSPRYKVTKRGQDVALRCDPISGHVSLYWYRQALGQGPEFLTYFNYEAQQDKSGLPNDRFSAERPEGSISTLTIQRTEQRDSAMYRCASSRRLAGDVYFGPGTRLTVT.

This clonotype has a count of ten or more. The V and J genes are TRBV28 and TRBJ1-5; weak D call: TRBD1 (6 bases). The CDR3 length is 15 residues. Deletions cut 5 bases from V and 6 bases from J, with 17 bases between. Germline V gene data show CDR1 as MDHEN and CDR2 as SYDVKM. CDR3 sequence (DNA): TGTGCCAGCAGTATCCCACAGGGAAAAGGTCAGCCCCAGCATTTT. This codes for CASSIPQGKGQPQHF.

This clonotype was found many times. The genes are TRBV7-2 and TRBJ2-5, with TRBD2 matching over 13 bases. Trimming removed 5 bases from V and 4 bases from J; junction bases left unmatched: 4. The CDR3 has 15 residues. From germline, CDR1 is SGHTA and CDR2 FQGNSA. CDR3 bases: TGTGCCAGCAGCACTAGCGGGAGGGCCGGAGAGACCCAGTACTTC. Protein sequence: CASSTSGRAGETQYF.

This clonotype was picked up many times. CDR3 loop: CASSQTEANYGYTF. The CDR3, as DNA: TGTGCCAGCAGCCAGACGGAGGCCAACTATGGCTACACCTTC. The V and J genes are TRBV7-9 and TRBJ1-2, with no clear D. V was shortened by 5 bases and J by 2 bases, with 12 bases between the two germline ends. The V gene's germline CDR1 is SEHNR and CDR2 FQNEAQ (reference sequence). This CDR3 region has 14 residues. The full variable domain, rest sourced from reference TRBV7-9 and TRBJ1-2, is DTGVSQNPRHKITKRGQNVTFRCDPISEHNRLYWYRQTLGQGPEFLTYFQNEAQLEKSRLLSDRFSAERPKGSFSTLEIQRTEQGDSAMYLCASSQTEANYGYTFGSGTRLTVV.

This clonotype was counted ten times or more. The chain joins TRBV2 to TRBJ2-7, with D perhaps matching TRBD1 (6 bases). Germline-derived CDR1 and CDR2 are SNHLY and FYNNEI. V was pared by 3 bases and J by 2 bases, with 8 bases between. The CDR3 totals 13 residues. CDR3 protein: CASSDRGAYEQYF. CDR3 nucleotide sequence: TGTGCCAGCAGTGACAGGGGCGCCTACGAGCAGTACTTC. Combining the CDR3 with reference TRBV2 and TRBJ2-7 gives the whole variable domain EPEVTQTPSHQVTQMGQEVILRCVPISNHLYFYWYRQILGQKVEFLVSFYNNEISEKSEIFDDQFSVERPDGSNFTLKIRSTKLEDSAMYFCASSDRGAYEQYFGPGTRLTVT.

This clonotype was picked up many times. The V gene is TRBV14, the J gene TRBJ2-7; D is unresolved. Per the germline V gene, CDR1 is SGHDN and CDR2 is FVKESK. This CDR3 contains 13 residues. V lost 4 bases and J lost 1, with 8 bases in between. In DNA, the CDR3 is TGTGCCAGCAGCCCTCGAATGTCCTACGAGCAGTACTTC. Its translation is CASSPRMSYEQYF. The whole variable domain, remainder taken from reference TRBV14 and TRBJ2-7, is EAGVTQFPSHSVIEKGQTVTLRCDPISGHDNLYWYRRVMGKEIKFLLHFVKESKQDESGMPNNRFLAERTGGTYSTLKVQPAELEDSGVYFCASSPRMSYEQYFGPGTRLTVT.

This clonotype was recorded many times. For the CDR3, the DNA is TGTGCCATCAGTGAGGACGTTGGGACATCGGCGTTAAAGCAGTACTTC. This gives the protein CAISEDVGTSALKQYF. V and J are TRBV10-3 and TRBJ2-7, with D tentatively TRBD1 (6 bases). CDR3 length: 16 residues. The germline V gene has CDR1 ENHRY and CDR2 SYGVKD. V lost 2 bases and J 8 bases, leaving 22 bases between the germline ends.

This clonotype has ten or more counts. The chain is built from TRBV4-1 and TRBJ1-5; TRBD1 matches 9 bases. The CDR3 totals 17 residues. V gave up 8 bases and J gave up 0 bases; unmatched junction bases: 11. From germline, CDR1 is MGHRA and CDR2 YSYEKL. The CDR3 region has the DNA TGCGCCAGCGGGACAGGGACAATGAGGGGTAGCAATCAGCCCCAGCATTTT. Translated, it gives CASGTGTMRGSNQPQHF.

The sample holds many counts of this clonotype. This rearrangement joins TRBV11-3 to TRBJ2-7; D is possibly TRBD1 or TRBD2 (5 bases each). Germline lookup yields CDR1 SGHNT and CDR2 YENEEA. The CDR3 totals 17 residues. V gave up 4 bases and J gave up 0 bases, with 19 bases separating them. The chain's CDR3 is CASSSYPPGPASYEQYF. In DNA form, the CDR3 reads TGTGCCAGCAGCTCCTACCCTCCGGGACCGGCCTCCTACGAGCAGTACTTC.

This clonotype was picked up many times. The J gene is TRBJ2-5, the V gene TRBV3-1; tentative D call: TRBD1 (5 bases). Germline lookup yields CDR1 LGHDT and CDR2 YNNKEL (reference sequence). The length of the CDR3 is 14 residues. V was clipped by 0 bases and J by 5 bases, with 10 bases between them. The CDR3 region is CASSQEAGRETQYF. The CDR3 DNA reads as TGTGCCAGCAGCCAAGAGGCAGGGCGCGAGACCCAGTACTTC.

This clonotype was counted at least ten times. The genes are TRBV29-1 and TRBJ2-2; D is uncertain. V was pared by 7 bases and J by 2 bases, with 5 bases between. The CDR3 extends over 11 amino acids. Germline V gene data show CDR1 as SQVTM and CDR2 as ANQGSEA. CDR3 amino acids: CSGFNTGELFF. The CDR3 coding sequence is TGCAGCGGGTTCAACACCGGGGAGCTGTTTTTT.

This clonotype has ten or more counts. V and J are TRBV12-3 or TRBV12-4 and TRBJ1-5; D perhaps matches TRBD1 (5 bases). Between the trimmed V and J ends, which lost 9 bases and 6 bases, there was a span of 12 bases. The CDR3 has 12 amino acids. CDR3 residues: CASRGEGQPQHF. The CDR3 bases are TGTGCCAGTCGGGGGGAGGGTCAGCCCCAGCATTTT.

This clonotype appeared many times. The rearrangement uses TRBV12-5 and TRBJ1-5, with D unclear. The germline V gene has CDR1 LGHNT and CDR2 FRNRAP. This CDR3 spans 14 amino acids. Trimming removed 6 bases from V and 3 bases from J, with 12 bases in between. DNA for the CDR3: TGTGCTAGTGGCCTCCCCGGGTACAATCAGCCCCAGCATTTT. This encodes CASGLPGYNQPQHF.

This clonotype has ten or more counts. The chain carries TRBV7-9 and TRBJ1-2; D unclear. CDR3 length equals 12 residues. Germline-derived CDR1 and CDR2 are SEHNR and FQNEAQ (reference sequence). Between the trimmed V and J ends, which lost 5 bases and 8 bases, there was a span of 12 bases. The CDR3 sequence: CASSQIMGGYTF. DNA of the CDR3: TGTGCCAGCAGCCAGATAATGGGAGGCTACACCTTC.

This clonotype was picked up many times. The chain carries TRBV6-5 and TRBJ2-7, with 7 nucleotides matching TRBD1. CDR1 is MNHEY, CDR2 SVGAGI, per germline. The CDR3 spans 13 residues. With V trimmed by 0 bases and J by 9 bases, 5 bases remained unmatched. In nucleotides, the CDR3 is TGTGCCAGCAGTTACTCGAAAGGGGGCAGGCAGTACTTC. Translating gives CASSYSKGGRQYF.

V is TRBV6-2 or TRBV6-3 and J is TRBJ1-1; D uncertain. This CDR3 spans 13 amino acids. CDR1 and CDR2 (germline): MNHEY, SVGEGT. V was trimmed by 8 bases and J by 10 bases, leaving 20 bases between them. This CDR3 is CASHKAGYTPAFF. CDR3 DNA: TGTGCCAGCCATAAGGCAGGTTATACGCCAGCTTTCTTT.

This clonotype was observed many times. This rearrangement joins TRBV12-3 or TRBV12-4 to TRBJ1-1; 8 nucleotides line up with TRBD1. J gave up 11 bases and V 6 bases, and 14 bases lay outside the gene matches. This CDR3 comprises 14 residues. DNA for the CDR3: TGTGCCAGCAGCCTGATGGACAGGGCGTTTGAGGCTTTCTTT. Translating gives CASSLMDRAFEAFF.

This clonotype was seen at least ten times. V and J are TRBV12-3 or TRBV12-4 and TRBJ1-5; no firm D call. Between the trimmed V and J ends, which lost 4 bases and 7 bases, there was a span of 8 bases. The CDR3 is made up of 12 amino acids. The CDR3 loop reads CASSSGYQPQHF. As DNA, the CDR3 is TGTGCCAGCAGTTCCGGGTACCAGCCCCAGCATTTT.